A single sample gave rise to the 18 T cell receptor beta chains below, sequenced in a study of cytomegalovirus exposure and HLA in healthy donors. PCR involved 60 Vbeta and 13 Jbeta primers. This table comes from immunoSEQ multiplex PCR, and its TCRdb copy is limited to in-frame clones, with some not included. The repertoire has approximately 150,000 clones, roughly 85% of them found once; the top ten carry 3% to 4%. What was sequenced was PBMCs. Source of these receptors: a male donor in good health and CMV-seronegative.

CDR3 region: CASSTGLAGGPDTQYF. The CDR3 DNA follows: TGTGCCAGTAGTACGGGACTAGCGGGGGGGCCAGATACGCAGTATTTT. The chain joins TRBV19 to TRBJ2-3; 16 bases align to TRBD2. Germline V gene data show CDR1 as LNHDA and CDR2 as SQIVND (reference sequence). The length of the CDR3 is 16 residues. V gave up 4 bases and J gave up 4 bases; unmatched junction bases: 2.

The rearrangement uses TRBV27 and TRBJ1-1; 7 bases align to TRBD1. V gave up 7 bases and J gave up 1 base; unmatched junction bases: 6. The CDR3 length is 14 residues. Germline CDR1 is MNHEY and CDR2 is SMNVEV (reference sequence). The CDR3 is CASKFRGENTEAFF. DNA for the CDR3: TGTGCCAGCAAATTCAGGGGGGAGAACACTGAAGCTTTCTTT.

In its sample, this clone was seen a few times. This rearrangement joins TRBV5-6 to TRBJ1-6, with 8 bases lining up with TRBD1. The length of the CDR3 is 18 residues. Germline V gene sequence: CDR1 SGHDT, CDR2 YYEEEE. V was pared by 4 bases and J by 0 bases, with 9 bases of the junction left unmatched. CDR3: CASSAGQGLSSYNSPLHF. DNA for the CDR3: TGTGCCAGCAGCGCAGGACAGGGCCTGAGCTCCTATAATTCACCCCTCCACTTT.

The chain carries TRBV11-2 and TRBJ2-7; 9 bases fit TRBD1. The CDR3 runs 15 residues. Unmatched junction bases numbered 5, after V lost 1 base and J lost 4 bases. The V gene's germline CDR1 is SGHAT and CDR2 FQNNGV. This CDR3 reads CASSLGDRAFYEQYF. The DNA of the CDR3 is TGTGCCAGCAGCTTAGGGGACAGGGCTTTTTACGAGCAGTACTTC.

The chain is built from TRBV7-9 and TRBJ2-7; maybe TRBD1 (6 bases). The CDR3 contains 15 residues. The V and J ends lost 5 bases and 4 bases respectively, with 18 bases between them. From germline, CDR1 is SEHNR and CDR2 FQNEAQ (reference sequence). The CDR3 here is CASSPRGILTYEQYF. The CDR3 bases are TGTGCCAGCAGCCCGAGGGGGATCCTTACTTACGAGCAGTACTTC.

This chain connects TRBV19 to TRBJ2-6; 8 positions agree with TRBD1. The CDR3 runs to 18 residues. Germline trimming cut 2 bases from V and 0 bases from J; bases unmatched to any gene: 6. CDR1 is LNHDA and CDR2 is SQIVND in the germline V gene (reference sequence). In DNA, the CDR3 is TGTGCCAGTAGTATAACCGACAGGGGTTTCTCTGGGGCCAACGTCCTGACTTTC. It yields the protein CASSITDRGFSGANVLTF. Using reference TRBV19 and TRBJ2-6 for the parts outside the CDR3, the full variable domain is DGGITQSPKYLFRKEGQNVTLSCEQNLNHDAMYWYRQDPGQGLRLIYYSQIVNDFQKGDIAEGYSVSREKKESFPLTVTSAQKNPTAFYLCASSITDRGFSGANVLTFGAGSRLTVL.

The chain joins TRBV28 to TRBJ2-2; perhaps TRBD2 as D (6 bases). Germline CDR1 reads MDHEN; CDR2 reads SYDVKM. The CDR3 sequence is 13 residues long. The CDR3 loop is CASEEGVGGELFF. CDR3 sequence (DNA): TGTGCAAGCGAGGAGGGCGTCGGCGGGGAGCTGTTTTTT.

The CDR3 region is CASSPIPGLVNTEAFF. CDR3 nucleotide sequence: TGTGCCAGCAGCCCCATTCCCGGACTTGTGAACACTGAAGCTTTCTTT. The gene calls are TRBV5-8 and TRBJ1-1; D gene unclear. Germline V CDR1 and CDR2: SGHTS, YDEGEE. The CDR3 consists of 16 residues. V lost 4 bases to trimming and J lost 0 bases, with 16 bases between them. The full variable domain, rest sourced from reference TRBV5-8 and TRBJ1-1, is EAGVTQSPTHLIKTRGQQATLRCSPISGHTSVYWYQQALGLGLQFLLWYDEGEERNRGNFPPRFSGRQFPNYSSELNVNALELEDSALYLCASSPIPGLVNTEAFFGQGTRLTVV.

The chain couples TRBV27 to TRBJ1-1, with a weak D call TRBD1 (5 bases). Trimming pared 4 bases from V and 8 bases from J, leaving 20 bases between. The CDR3 has 15 residues. The germline V gene has CDR1 MNHEY and CDR2 SMNVEV (reference sequence). The CDR3 DNA reads TGTGCCAGCAGTTCCCCCGGAGGGACGTCTATAGAAGCTTTCTTT. Its protein is CASSSPGGTSIEAFF.

The genes are TRBV19 and TRBJ2-1; 8 nucleotides line up with TRBD1. The germline gives CDR1 LNHDA, CDR2 SQIVND (reference sequence). The V gene end was trimmed by 10 bases and the J gene end by 4 bases; junction bases not matched to a gene: 9. This CDR3 region has 14 residues. The CDR3 coding sequence is TGTGCCACCTCGGACAGGGAGGTATACAATGAGCAGTTCTTC. Its protein is CATSDREVYNEQFF.

CDR3 DNA sequence: TGCGCCAGCAGCCAATTCCGGGACAAAGGATACTACGAGCAGTACTTC. Protein: CASSQFRDKGYYEQYF. V is TRBV4-3 and J is TRBJ2-7; possible D gene TRBD1, 6 bases. Per germline, CDR1 LGHNA and CDR2 YSLEER. This CDR3 is 16 amino acids long. V lost 2 bases and J 3 bases, leaving 17 bases between the germline ends.

The chain combines TRBV4-1 with TRBJ1-2; weak D call: TRBD1 (5 bases). V dropped 2 bases and J dropped 2 bases, with 12 bases sitting between them. Germline V lookup: CDR1 MGHRA, CDR2 YSYEKL. The CDR3 is 15 amino acids. The CDR3 bases are TGCGCCAGCAGCCAATCCAGGGCCCTCAACTATGGCTACACCTTC. Translated: CASSQSRALNYGYTF.

This clone was found a few times. This chain joins TRBV2 and TRBJ2-5, with D perhaps matching TRBD1 (7 bases). The CDR3 consists of 13 residues. Trimming pared 7 bases from V and 5 bases from J, leaving 14 bases between. Germline values: CDR1 SNHLY, CDR2 FYNNEI. CDR3 in amino acids: CASMEGARETQYF. CDR3 nucleotide sequence: TGTGCCAGCATGGAGGGGGCTAGGGAGACCCAGTACTTC. Filled out from reference TRBV2 and TRBJ2-5, the complete variable domain reads EPEVTQTPSHQVTQMGQEVILRCVPISNHLYFYWYRQILGQKVEFLVSFYNNEISEKSEIFDDQFSVERPDGSNFTLKIRSTKLEDSAMYFCASMEGARETQYFGPGTRLLVL.

V usage is TRBV4-3 and J usage is TRBJ1-1; no firm D call. V dropped 0 bases and J dropped 4 bases, with 9 bases sitting between them. Germline V gene sequence: CDR1 LGHNA, CDR2 YSLEER. The CDR3 has 14 residues. CDR3 in amino acids: CASSQDSVATEAFF. CDR3 sequence (DNA): TGCGCCAGCAGCCAAGATTCAGTGGCCACTGAAGCTTTCTTT.

This chain uses TRBV7-3 with TRBJ1-5; D gene uncertain. Between the trimmed V and J ends, which lost 0 bases and 0 bases, there was a span of 12 bases. CDR1 is SGHTA, CDR2 FQGTGA, per germline. This CDR3 region has 17 residues. DNA of the CDR3: TGTGCCAGCAGCTTAACGGGCCAGATCCCTAGCAATCAGCCCCAGCATTTT. As protein: CASSLTGQIPSNQPQHF.

The J gene is TRBJ2-2, the V gene TRBV6-1; D uncertain. Germline loops: CDR1 MNHNS, CDR2 SASEGT. The CDR3 has 17 residues. Trimming stripped 1 base from V and 0 bases from J, with 12 bases between. CDR3 in amino acids: CASSEDYGPTNTGELFF. The CDR3 bases are TGTGCCAGCAGTGAAGATTATGGGCCCACGAACACCGGGGAGCTGTTTTTT.

CDR3 coding DNA: TGTGCCAGCAGCGGTGGGACAGGCACTGAAGCTTTCTTT. It encodes CASSGGTGTEAFF. The chain has TRBV9 and TRBJ1-1; 8 bases fit TRBD1. With 3 bases clipped from V and 4 bases from J, the junction kept 2 bases outside the gene matches. Germline V gives CDR1 SGDLS, CDR2 YYNGEE. The CDR3 runs 13 residues.

The chain combines TRBV5-4 with TRBJ1-2, with D perhaps TRBD1 (6 bases). This CDR3 is built from 13 residues. Trimming pared 0 bases from V and 6 bases from J, leaving 9 bases between. The germline gives CDR1 SGHNT, CDR2 YYREEE (reference sequence). CDR3 region: CASSLVGTNGYTF. The CDR3 coding sequence is TGTGCCAGCAGCTTGGTGGGGACAAATGGCTACACCTTC.